The 24 T cell receptor beta chains reported below all come from one sample, sequenced in a study of blood T cell repertoires in COVID-19. Only in-frame clones appear in the TCRdb table, and some are missing; sequencing was by immunoSEQ multiplex PCR. This sample has approximately 300,000 clones, with 85% to 90% found just once. Sequencing was carried out using peripheral blood. The receptors were sampled from a man between 40 and 49 years old with acute or convalescent COVID-19.

The J gene is TRBJ1-1, the V gene TRBV5-1, with TRBD1 identical over 7 bases. V lost 5 bases, J lost 3 bases, and 13 bases stayed unmatched. This CDR3 spans 16 amino acids. Germline V lookup: CDR1 SGHRS, CDR2 YFSETQ. Here the CDR3 DNA reads TGCGCCAGCAGAGGGGGCGACAATCAGGAGGACACTGAAGCTTTCTTT. It is translated as CASRGGDNQEDTEAFF.

The chain links TRBV13 to TRBJ1-1; D remains ambiguous. Germline V lookup: CDR1 PRHDT, CDR2 FYEKMQ (reference sequence). The CDR3 length is 14 residues. V was clipped by 0 bases and J by 4 bases, with 9 bases between them. CDR3 DNA sequence: TGTGCCAGCAGCTTAGGCGGAACGGGCACTGAAGCTTTCTTT. Its translation: CASSLGGTGTEAFF.

The chain recombines TRBV5-1 with TRBJ2-2, with D unresolved. The CDR3 sequence is 15 residues long. Trimming took 1 base from V and 0 from J, leaving 7 bases between them. CDR1 and CDR2 from the germline V gene are SGHRS and YFSETQ. The CDR3 is CASSLRGANTGELFF. The CDR3 DNA is TGCGCCAGCAGCTTGCGCGGAGCGAACACCGGGGAGCTGTTTTTT.

The chain recombines TRBV5-6 with TRBJ1-5; D is undetermined. Germline V CDR1 and CDR2: SGHDT, YYEEEE. Trimming removed 1 base at V and 11 bases at J, with 10 bases between. This CDR3 has 12 amino acids. CDR3 loop: CASSLIYGAQHF. CDR3 bases: TGTGCCAGCAGCTTGATTTACGGGGCCCAGCATTTT.

This clone was counted a few times. This rearrangement joins TRBV14 to TRBJ1-4; TRBD1 agrees at 7 bases. Trimming removed 5 bases from V and 8 bases from J; junction bases left unmatched: 11. Germline V gene sequence: CDR1 SGHDN, CDR2 FVKESK. The CDR3 has 15 residues. CDR3 loop: CASSGETGLNEKLFF. CDR3 coding DNA: TGTGCCAGCAGCGGGGAGACAGGGCTCAACGAAAAACTGTTTTTT.

This chain uses TRBV19 with TRBJ2-1; 9 bases align to TRBD2. The CDR3 loop spans 17 amino acids. V was clipped by 5 bases and J by 4 bases; unmatched bases: 12. The germline gives CDR1 LNHDA, CDR2 SQIVND (reference sequence). The CDR3: CASSPTFLAGPYNEQFF. In DNA, the CDR3 is TGTGCCAGTAGTCCAACCTTCCTAGCGGGGCCTTACAATGAGCAGTTCTTC.

This clone appeared a single time. CDR3 sequence (DNA): TGCGCCAGCAGTCTGGCGGGGGGACGAACCTACGAGCAGTACTTC. Translating gives CASSLAGGRTYEQYF. The chain carries TRBV4-1 and TRBJ2-7, with 8 bases matching TRBD2. Trimming cost V 6 bases and J 2 bases; bases outside gene matches: 9. The CDR3 is 15 residues long. CDR1 MGHRA and CDR2 YSYEKL come from the germline V gene.

The chain has TRBV6-5 and TRBJ2-1; no clear D. CDR3 length equals 13 residues. Trimming stripped 6 bases from V and 0 bases from J, with 6 bases between. Germline V CDR1 and CDR2: MNHEY, SVGAGI. The CDR3 here is CASRLSSYNEQFF. The DNA for the CDR3 is TGTGCCAGCAGGCTATCCTCCTACAATGAGCAGTTCTTC.

The chain has TRBV5-6 and TRBJ1-4; D remains unclear. The V gene lost 0 bases and the J gene lost 0 bases, with 6 bases spanning the gap. CDR3 length: 15 residues. Germline CDR1 and CDR2: SGHDT and YYEEEE. This CDR3 is CASSLGAPTNEKLFF. CDR3 DNA: TGTGCCAGCAGCTTGGGCGCCCCAACTAATGAAAAACTGTTTTTT.

This rearrangement joins TRBV5-4 to TRBJ2-7; 14 nucleotides align to TRBD2. The germline V gene has CDR1 SGHNT and CDR2 YYREEE (reference sequence). V trimming: 2 bases; J trimming: 5 bases; junction bases outside the gene matches: 6. The CDR3 loop spans 16 amino acids. The CDR3 bases are TGTGCCAGCAGCTTCGGGACTAGCGGGGGAACGGACGAGCAGTACTTC. Protein sequence: CASSFGTSGGTDEQYF. The variable domain in full, completed from reference TRBV5-4 and TRBJ2-7, reads ETGVTQSPTHLIKTRGQQVTLRCSSQSGHNTVSWYQQALGQGPQFIFQYYREEENGRGNFPPRFSGLQFPNYSSELNVNALELDDSALYLCASSFGTSGGTDEQYFGPGTRLTVT.

The table lists this clone with a few counts. The rearrangement uses TRBV5-1 and TRBJ1-6; a weak D match, TRBD1 (6 bases). V lost 4 bases to trimming and J lost 0 bases, with 14 bases between them. The CDR3 spans 17 residues. Per germline, CDR1 SGHRS and CDR2 YFSETQ. In nucleotides, the CDR3 is TGCGCCAGCAGCGCATTTGACAGGAGCTCCTATAATTCACCCCTCCACTTT. This sequence encodes CASSAFDRSSYNSPLHF.

This chain joins TRBV7-8 and TRBJ1-1, with D possibly being TRBD1 (6 bases). The V and J ends lost 2 bases and 1 base respectively, with 8 bases between them. Looked up from germline, CDR1 is SGHVS and CDR2 is FQNEAQ. The CDR3 spans 14 residues. The DNA for the CDR3 is TGTGCCAGCAGCTTATGGGACACGAACACTGAAGCTTTCTTT. This gives the protein CASSLWDTNTEAFF.

A few counts support this clone. V is TRBV5-4 and J is TRBJ2-2, with 12 bases matching TRBD2. The CDR3 is 17 residues long. V was clipped by 2 bases and J by 5 bases; unmatched bases: 7. The germline V gene encodes CDR1 SGHNT and CDR2 YYREEE (reference sequence). In DNA form, the CDR3 reads TGTGCCAGCAGCTTTCTAGCGGGGGGGCCGAGGACCGGGGAGCTGTTTTTT. Protein: CASSFLAGGPRTGELFF.

The chain employs TRBV11-2 and TRBJ2-2; D might be TRBD2 (5 bases). CDR1 SGHAT and CDR2 FQNNGV come from the germline V gene. V lost 5 bases and J lost 0, with 10 bases in between. The CDR3 spans 15 residues. The chain's CDR3 is CASSVTTANTGELFF. The DNA of the CDR3 is TGTGCCAGCAGCGTGACTACAGCGAACACCGGGGAGCTGTTTTTT.

The V gene is TRBV24-1, the J gene TRBJ2-5; 11 nucleotides align to TRBD2. Germline lookup yields CDR1 KGHDR and CDR2 SFDVKD. The CDR3 is 15 amino acids. V lost 4 bases and J lost 4; bases outside the gene matches: 4. This CDR3 is CATSDPTSGAETQYF. CDR3 in DNA: TGTGCCACCAGTGACCCGACTAGCGGGGCAGAGACCCAGTACTTC.

The chain joins TRBV27 to TRBJ2-3; 8 bases map to TRBD2. With V trimmed by 2 bases and J by 2 bases, 3 bases remained unmatched. This CDR3 has 15 amino acids. Germline V lookup: CDR1 MNHEY, CDR2 SMNVEV (reference sequence). The CDR3 DNA reads as TGTGCCAGCAGTTTACCGGGGGGGATCACAGATACGCAGTATTTT. As protein: CASSLPGGITDTQYF.

This chain joins TRBV9 and TRBJ1-6; TRBD1 matches 8 bases. Unmatched junction bases numbered 10, after V lost 4 bases and J lost 10 bases. This CDR3 is 15 amino acids long. Looked up from germline, CDR1 is SGDLS and CDR2 is YYNGEE. The CDR3 DNA reads TGTGCCAGCAGCTTAAGAGACAGGGGACAGTCACCCCTCCACTTT. It yields the protein CASSLRDRGQSPLHF.

CDR3 loop: CASSLTSTGDTQYF. In DNA form, the CDR3 reads TGCGCCAGCAGCCTTACGTCGACAGGGGATACGCAGTATTTT. The chain carries TRBV5-1 and TRBJ2-3; 7 positions match TRBD1. This CDR3 comprises 14 residues. Germline-derived CDR1 and CDR2 are SGHRS and YFSETQ. With 4 bases clipped from V and 6 bases from J, the junction kept 8 bases outside the gene matches.

The CDR3 DNA is TGTGCCAGCAGCTCAGTCACCGGGGAGCTGTTTTTT. Amino acids: CASSSVTGELFF. V is TRBV11-3 and J is TRBJ2-2; D unresolved. The CDR3 is 12 residues long. V was shortened by 4 bases and J by 4 bases, with 4 bases between the two germline ends. Germline V gene data show CDR1 as SGHNT and CDR2 as YENEEA.

V is TRBV10-3 and J is TRBJ2-7; TRBD1 matches 8 bases. The CDR3 length is 14 residues. Trimming cost V 7 bases and J 5 bases; bases outside gene matches: 10. Germline loops: CDR1 ENHRY, CDR2 SYGVKD. Here the CDR3 reads CAIKTDRGRDEQYF. In nucleotides, the CDR3 is TGTGCCATCAAGACCGACAGGGGTCGGGACGAGCAGTACTTC.

The V gene is TRBV6-5, the J gene TRBJ1-5, with 8 bases that match TRBD1. The CDR3 is made up of 15 amino acids. J lost 6 bases, V lost 2 bases, and 6 bases had no gene match. Germline CDR1 MNHEY, CDR2 SVGAGI. The CDR3 sequence is CASSYRQGAVQPQHF. DNA for the CDR3: TGTGCCAGCAGTTACCGGCAGGGGGCGGTTCAGCCCCAGCATTTT.

The CDR3: CASRGGWGPTEAFF. The DNA for the CDR3 is TGTGCCAGCAGGGGGGGTTGGGGACCCACTGAAGCTTTCTTT. The chain has TRBV2 and TRBJ1-1, with D possibly being TRBD1 (5 bases). Germline lookup yields CDR1 SNHLY and CDR2 FYNNEI. Trimming stripped 6 bases from V and 4 bases from J, with 15 bases between. The CDR3 runs to 14 residues.

The chain recombines TRBV2 with TRBJ1-4; 9 bases are a match to TRBD1. This CDR3 comprises 13 residues. CDR1 SNHLY and CDR2 FYNNEI come from the germline V gene. V trimming: 6 bases; J trimming: 8 bases; junction bases outside the gene matches: 4. Written as DNA, the CDR3 is TGTGCCAGCAGGGGACAGGGCGGGGAAAAACTGTTTTTT. Its translation is CASRGQGGEKLFF.

This rearrangement joins TRBV6-6 to TRBJ1-1; D remains ambiguous. This CDR3 is built from 11 residues. Trimming shortened V by 2 bases and J by 11 bases, and 9 bases separated the two germline ends. Germline CDR1 is MNHNY and CDR2 is SVGAGI (reference sequence). The CDR3 spells CASSYPLVAFF. In DNA, the CDR3 is TGTGCCAGCAGTTACCCCCTAGTGGCTTTCTTT.